The clone carrying this T cell receptor (beta chain) was picked up a small number of times. Its antigen is still unknown. The data stem from a study of shared clonotypes between healthy human individuals. Study-wide context: Three CD4 naive, three CD4 memory, two CD8 naive and one CD8 memory plate were used per donor.

From germline, CDR1 is MNHEY and CDR2 SMNVEV (reference sequence). The CDR3 consists of 12 residues. V lost 3 bases and J 8 bases, leaving 10 bases between the germline ends. Study-level results: Sequencing depth was a factor that was expected to affect clonotype sharing among donors.

Naive CD8 populations comprised CD45RO-negative cells positively selected for CCR7, excluding terminally differentiated effector memory CD45RA+ cells. Several immunoSEQ plates received, in even portions, the genomic DNA of each subset. Libraries were prepared by immunoSEQ multiplex PCR; TCRdb keeps only in-frame clonotypes and omits some of them. The sample gives 550,000 to 750,000 clones, around 95% of which show up once; 0.1% to 0.11% is in the top ten. Input material: naive CD8+ T cells sorted from blood. The TCR sequence derives from a woman aged 25 to 39 in good health. V and J are TRBV27 and TRBJ1-1; TRBD1 might be the D (6 bases). DNA of the CDR3: TGTGCCAGCAGTTTTCCAACAGGGGAAGCTTTCTTT. This translates into CASSFPTGEAFF.